A selection of T cell receptor beta chains follows, all from one sample in a study of blood T cell repertoires in COVID-19. The table came from immunoSEQ multiplex PCR; TCRdb's copy has only in-frame clones and leaves some out. The sample holds more than 120,000 clones, about 80% seen once. Sequenced material: peripheral blood. These receptors were taken from a human donor in a cohort sampled during active COVID-19. Each CDR3 is given with its conserved first and last residue. A D gene is named only where the DNA matches it firmly. Size is omitted from some rows. Given values are once, few, many or a class for expanded clones.

clone size: -; J gene: TRBJ1-1; D gene: -; V gene: TRBV19; CDR3 DNA: TGTGCCAGTGGCGCCCCCGGGTTGAACACTGAAGCTTTCTTT; CDR3 protein: CASGAPGLNTEAFF
clone size: -; J gene: TRBJ1-2; D gene: -; V gene: TRBV28; CDR3 DNA: TGTGCCAGCAGTTTATCGGGCAGGGGCTATGGCTACACCTTC; CDR3 protein: CASSLSGRGYGYTF
clone size: -; J gene: TRBJ2-1; D gene: TRBD2; V gene: TRBV19; CDR3 DNA: TGTGCCAGTAAACTCGGGGGGGCAGTCGGGGATGAGCAGTTCTTC; CDR3 protein: CASKLGGAVGDEQFF
clone size: -; J gene: TRBJ1-3; D gene: -; V gene: TRBV28; CDR3 DNA: TGTGCCGCCCGGGAGGGGCTCAGCTCTGGAAACACCATATATTTT; CDR3 protein: CAAREGLSSGNTIYF
clone size: -; J gene: TRBJ1-2; D gene: TRBD1; V gene: TRBV5-1; CDR3 DNA: TGCGCCAGCAGCTTGGACAGGGGGCCAGTGTTCCGCTACACCTTC; CDR3 protein: CASSLDRGPVFRYTF
clone size: -; J gene: TRBJ1-2; D gene: TRBD1; V gene: TRBV19; CDR3 DNA: TGTGCCAGTAGTATAGTCGGACAGGGTCATGGCTACACCTTC; CDR3 protein: CASSIVGQGHGYTF
clone size: once; J gene: TRBJ1-2; D gene: TRBD1; V gene: TRBV19; CDR3 DNA: TGTGCCAGTAGTACCGGGACAGGGCCCTGGGACTATGGCTACACCTTC; CDR3 protein: CASSTGTGPWDYGYTF
clone size: once; J gene: TRBJ1-4; D gene: TRBD1; V gene: TRBV25-1; CDR3 DNA: TGTGCCAGCAGCGCACCCGGGACAGGGTTTGAAAAACTGTTTTTT; CDR3 protein: CASSAPGTGFEKLFF
clone size: -; J gene: TRBJ2-7; D gene: TRBD1; V gene: TRBV5-1; CDR3 DNA: TGCGCCAGCAGCACAGGGACAGGGGGGTTTTACGAGCAGTACTTC; CDR3 protein: CASSTGTGGFYEQYF
clone size: -; J gene: TRBJ1-2; D gene: -; V gene: TRBV5-1; CDR3 DNA: TGCGCCAGCAGGGGAGGGACGGATGGCTACACCTTC; CDR3 protein: CASRGGTDGYTF
clone size: -; J gene: TRBJ2-2; D gene: TRBD1; V gene: TRBV30; CDR3 DNA: TGTGCCTGGGGCCGGGACAGGGACACCGGGGAGCTGTTTTTT; CDR3 protein: CAWGRDRDTGELFF